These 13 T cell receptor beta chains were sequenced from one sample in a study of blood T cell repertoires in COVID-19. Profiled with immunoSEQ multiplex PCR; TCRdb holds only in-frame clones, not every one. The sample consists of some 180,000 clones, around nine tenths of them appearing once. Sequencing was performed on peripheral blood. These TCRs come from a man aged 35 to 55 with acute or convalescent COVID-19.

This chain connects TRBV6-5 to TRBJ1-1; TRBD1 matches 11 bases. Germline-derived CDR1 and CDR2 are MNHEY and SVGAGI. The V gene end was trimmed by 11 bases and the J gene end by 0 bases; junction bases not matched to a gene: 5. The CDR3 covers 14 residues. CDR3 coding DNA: TGTGCCGGGGGACAGGGGGTCATGAACACTGAAGCTTTCTTT. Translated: CAGGQGVMNTEAFF.

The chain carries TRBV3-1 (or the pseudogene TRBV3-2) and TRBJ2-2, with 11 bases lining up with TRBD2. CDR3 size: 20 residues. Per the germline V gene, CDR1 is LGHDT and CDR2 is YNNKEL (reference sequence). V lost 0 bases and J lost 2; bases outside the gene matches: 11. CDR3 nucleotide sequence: TGTGCCAGCAGCCAAGATTCGAGACTAGCGGGGTATAAAAACACCGGGGAGCTGTTTTTT. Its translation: CASSQDSRLAGYKNTGELFF.

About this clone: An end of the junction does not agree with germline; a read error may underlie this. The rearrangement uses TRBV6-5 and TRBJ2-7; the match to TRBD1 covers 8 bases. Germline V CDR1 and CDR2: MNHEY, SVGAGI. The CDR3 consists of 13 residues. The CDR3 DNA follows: TGTGCCAGCCAAGACAGGGGACGGTACGGGCAGTACTTC. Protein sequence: CASQDRGRYGQYF.

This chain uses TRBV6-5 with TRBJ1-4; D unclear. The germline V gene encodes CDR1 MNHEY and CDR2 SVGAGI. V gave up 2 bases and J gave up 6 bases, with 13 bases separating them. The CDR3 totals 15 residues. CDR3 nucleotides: TGTGCCAGCAGTTACACTAGGGCCCATTATGAAAAACTGTTTTTT. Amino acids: CASSYTRAHYEKLFF.

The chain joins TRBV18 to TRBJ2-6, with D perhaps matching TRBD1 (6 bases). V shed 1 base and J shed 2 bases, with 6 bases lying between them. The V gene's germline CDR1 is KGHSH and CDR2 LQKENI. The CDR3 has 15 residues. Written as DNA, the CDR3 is TGTGCCAGCTCACCACAGGGGGCTGGGGCCAACGTCCTGACTTTC. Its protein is CASSPQGAGANVLTF.

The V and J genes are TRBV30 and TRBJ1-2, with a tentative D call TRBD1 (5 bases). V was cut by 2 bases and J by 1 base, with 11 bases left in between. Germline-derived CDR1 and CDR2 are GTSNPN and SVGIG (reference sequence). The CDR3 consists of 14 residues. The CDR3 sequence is CAWSRQGLNYGYTF. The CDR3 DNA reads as TGTGCCTGGAGTAGGCAGGGTCTTAACTATGGCTACACCTTC. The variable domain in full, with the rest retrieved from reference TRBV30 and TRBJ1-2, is SQTIHQWPATLVQPVGSPLSLECTVEGTSNPNLYWYRQAAGRGLQLLFYSVGIGQISSEVPQNLSASRPQDRQFILSSKKLLLSDSGFYLCAWSRQGLNYGYTFGSGTRLTVV.

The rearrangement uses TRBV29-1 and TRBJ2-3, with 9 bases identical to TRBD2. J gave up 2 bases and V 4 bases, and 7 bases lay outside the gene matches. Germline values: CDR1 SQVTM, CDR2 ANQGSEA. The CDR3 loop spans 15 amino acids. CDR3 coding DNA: TGCAGCGTTGTTAAAGCGGGGGGTTCCACAGATACGCAGTATTTT. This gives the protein CSVVKAGGSTDTQYF.

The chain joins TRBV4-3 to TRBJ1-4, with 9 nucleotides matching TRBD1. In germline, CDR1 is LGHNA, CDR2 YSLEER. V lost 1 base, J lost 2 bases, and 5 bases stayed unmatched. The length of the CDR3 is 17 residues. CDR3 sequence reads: CASSQGTTGGTNEKLFF. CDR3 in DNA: TGCGCCAGCAGCCAAGGCACAACAGGGGGCACTAATGAAAAACTGTTTTTT.

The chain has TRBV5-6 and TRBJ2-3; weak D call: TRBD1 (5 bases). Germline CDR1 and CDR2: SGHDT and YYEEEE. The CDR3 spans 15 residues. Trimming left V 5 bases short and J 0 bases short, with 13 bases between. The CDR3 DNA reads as TGTGCCAGCAGTTGGGGCGGAACTAGCACAGATACGCAGTATTTT. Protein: CASSWGGTSTDTQYF.

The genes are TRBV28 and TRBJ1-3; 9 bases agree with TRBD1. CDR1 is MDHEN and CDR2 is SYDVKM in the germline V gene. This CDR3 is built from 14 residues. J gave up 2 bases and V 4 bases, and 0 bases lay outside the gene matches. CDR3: CASSWDRAGNTIYF. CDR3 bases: TGTGCCAGCAGTTGGGACAGGGCTGGAAACACCATATATTTT.

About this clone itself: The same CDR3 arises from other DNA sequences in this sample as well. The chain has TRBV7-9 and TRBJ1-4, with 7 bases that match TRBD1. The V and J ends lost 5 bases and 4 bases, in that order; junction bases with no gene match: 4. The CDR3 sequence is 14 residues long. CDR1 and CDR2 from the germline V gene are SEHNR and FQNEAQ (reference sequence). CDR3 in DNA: TGTGCCAGCAGCACTCGACAGGGTAATGAAAAACTGTTTTTT. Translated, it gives CASSTRQGNEKLFF.

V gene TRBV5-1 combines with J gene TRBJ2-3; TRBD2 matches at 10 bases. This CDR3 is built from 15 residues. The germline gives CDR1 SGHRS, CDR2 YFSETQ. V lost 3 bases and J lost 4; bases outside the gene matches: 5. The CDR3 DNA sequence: TGCGCCAGCAGCTACCCTAGCGGGGGCCCAGATACGCAGTATTTT. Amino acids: CASSYPSGGPDTQYF.

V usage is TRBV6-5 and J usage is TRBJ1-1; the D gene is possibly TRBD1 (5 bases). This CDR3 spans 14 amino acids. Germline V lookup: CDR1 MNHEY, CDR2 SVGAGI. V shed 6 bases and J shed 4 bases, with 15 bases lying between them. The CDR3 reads CASRSAGMGTEAFF. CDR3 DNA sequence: TGTGCCAGCAGGTCAGCAGGGATGGGCACTGAAGCTTTCTTT.